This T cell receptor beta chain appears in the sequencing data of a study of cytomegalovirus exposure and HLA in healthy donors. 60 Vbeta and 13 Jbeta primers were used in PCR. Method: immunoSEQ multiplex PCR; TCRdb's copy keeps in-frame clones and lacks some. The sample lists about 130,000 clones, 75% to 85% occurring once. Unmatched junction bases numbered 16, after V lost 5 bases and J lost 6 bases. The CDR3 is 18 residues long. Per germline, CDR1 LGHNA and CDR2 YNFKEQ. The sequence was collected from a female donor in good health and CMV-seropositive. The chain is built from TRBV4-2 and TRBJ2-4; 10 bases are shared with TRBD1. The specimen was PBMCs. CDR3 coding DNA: TGTGCCAGCAGCAGAAGCGGGACAGGGGCTTCCTCTGGAAACATTCAGTACTTC. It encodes CASSRSGTGASSGNIQYF.